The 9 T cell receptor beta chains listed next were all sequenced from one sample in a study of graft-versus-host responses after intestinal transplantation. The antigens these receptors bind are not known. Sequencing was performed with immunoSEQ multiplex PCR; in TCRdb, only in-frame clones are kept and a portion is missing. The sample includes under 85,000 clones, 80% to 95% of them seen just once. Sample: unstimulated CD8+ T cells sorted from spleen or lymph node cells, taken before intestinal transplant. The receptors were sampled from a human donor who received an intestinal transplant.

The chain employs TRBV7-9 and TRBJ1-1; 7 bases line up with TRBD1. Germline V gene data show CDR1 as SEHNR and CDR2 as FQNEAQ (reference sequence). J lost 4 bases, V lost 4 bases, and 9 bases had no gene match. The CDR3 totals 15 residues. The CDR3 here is CASSSTTGWGTEAFF. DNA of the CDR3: TGTGCCAGCAGCTCGACGACAGGGTGGGGCACTGAAGCTTTCTTT.

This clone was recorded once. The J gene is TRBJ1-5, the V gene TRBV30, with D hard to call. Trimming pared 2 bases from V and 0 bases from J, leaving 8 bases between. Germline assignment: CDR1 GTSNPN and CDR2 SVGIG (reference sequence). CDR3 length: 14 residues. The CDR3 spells CAWSPLYSNQPQHF. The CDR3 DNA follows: TGTGCCTGGAGTCCTCTCTATAGCAATCAGCCCCAGCATTTT.

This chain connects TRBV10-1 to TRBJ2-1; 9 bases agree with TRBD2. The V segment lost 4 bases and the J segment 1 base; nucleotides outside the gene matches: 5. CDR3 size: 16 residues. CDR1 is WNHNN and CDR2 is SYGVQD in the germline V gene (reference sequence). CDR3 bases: TGCGCCAGCAGTGTTTGGCGGGGGGGGTCCTACAATGAGCAGTTCTTC. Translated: CASSVWRGGSYNEQFF.

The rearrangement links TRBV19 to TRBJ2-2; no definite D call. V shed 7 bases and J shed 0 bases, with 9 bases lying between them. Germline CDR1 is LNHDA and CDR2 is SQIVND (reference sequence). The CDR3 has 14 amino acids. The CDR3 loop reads CASTPLPNTGELFF. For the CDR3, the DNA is TGTGCCAGTACCCCCCTACCGAACACCGGGGAGCTGTTTTTT.

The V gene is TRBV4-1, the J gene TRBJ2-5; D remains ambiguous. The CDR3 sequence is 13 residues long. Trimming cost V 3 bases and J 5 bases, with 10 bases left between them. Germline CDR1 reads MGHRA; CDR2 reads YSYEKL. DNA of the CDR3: TGCGCCAGCAGCCATGTCGGTGCGGAGACCCAGTACTTC. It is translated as CASSHVGAETQYF.

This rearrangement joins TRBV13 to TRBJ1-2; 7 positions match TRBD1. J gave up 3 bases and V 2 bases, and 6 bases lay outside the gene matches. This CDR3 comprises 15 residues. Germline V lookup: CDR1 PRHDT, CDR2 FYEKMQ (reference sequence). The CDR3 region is CASSLWGQLHYGYTF. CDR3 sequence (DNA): TGTGCCAGCAGCTTATGGGGACAGTTACACTATGGCTACACCTTC. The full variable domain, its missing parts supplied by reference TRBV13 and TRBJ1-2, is AAGVIQSPRHLIKEKRETATLKCYPIPRHDTVYWYQQGPGQDPQFLISFYEKMQSDKGSIPDRFSAQQFSDYHSELNMSSLELGDSALYFCASSLWGQLHYGYTFGSGTRLTVV.

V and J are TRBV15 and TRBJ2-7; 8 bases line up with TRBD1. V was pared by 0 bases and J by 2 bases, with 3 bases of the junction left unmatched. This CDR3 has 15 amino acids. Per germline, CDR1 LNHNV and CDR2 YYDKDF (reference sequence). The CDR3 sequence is CATSRDRGQAYEQYF. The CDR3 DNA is TGTGCCACCAGCAGAGATAGGGGACAGGCCTACGAGCAGTACTTC.

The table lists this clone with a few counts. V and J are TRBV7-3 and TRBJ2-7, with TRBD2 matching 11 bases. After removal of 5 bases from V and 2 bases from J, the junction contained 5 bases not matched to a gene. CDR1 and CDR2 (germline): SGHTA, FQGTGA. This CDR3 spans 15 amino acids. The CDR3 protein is CASSISGGAAYEQYF. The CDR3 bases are TGTGCCAGCAGCATTAGCGGGGGGGCCGCCTACGAGCAGTACTTC. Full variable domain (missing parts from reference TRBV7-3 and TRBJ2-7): GAGVSQTPSNKVTEKGKYVELRCDPISGHTALYWYRQSLGQGPEFLIYFQGTGAADDSGLPNDRFFAVRPEGSVSTLKIQRTERGDSAVYLCASSISGGAAYEQYFGPGTRLTVT.

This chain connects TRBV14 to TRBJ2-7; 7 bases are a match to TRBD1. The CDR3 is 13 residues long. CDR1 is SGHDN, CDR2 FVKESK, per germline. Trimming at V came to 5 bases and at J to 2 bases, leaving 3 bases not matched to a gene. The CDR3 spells CASSDRVAYEQYF. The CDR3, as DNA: TGTGCCAGCAGCGACAGGGTGGCCTACGAGCAGTACTTC.